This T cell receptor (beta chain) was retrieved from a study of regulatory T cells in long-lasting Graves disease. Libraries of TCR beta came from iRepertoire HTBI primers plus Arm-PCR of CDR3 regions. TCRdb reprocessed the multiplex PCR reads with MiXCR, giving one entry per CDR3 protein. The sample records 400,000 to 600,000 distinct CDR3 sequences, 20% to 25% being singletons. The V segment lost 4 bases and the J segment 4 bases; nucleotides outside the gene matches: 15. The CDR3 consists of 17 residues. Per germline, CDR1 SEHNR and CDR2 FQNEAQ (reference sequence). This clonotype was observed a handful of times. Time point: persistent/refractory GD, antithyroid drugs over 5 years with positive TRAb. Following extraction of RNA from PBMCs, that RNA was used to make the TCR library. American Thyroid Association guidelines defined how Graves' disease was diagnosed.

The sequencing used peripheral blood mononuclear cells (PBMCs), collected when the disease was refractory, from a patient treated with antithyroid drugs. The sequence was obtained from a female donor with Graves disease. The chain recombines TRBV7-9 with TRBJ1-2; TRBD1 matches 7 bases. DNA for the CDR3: TGTGCCAGCAGCTCCAGACAGGGCCCAAAAGGCGGCTATGGCTACACCTTC. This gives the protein CASSSRQGPKGGYGYTF.